The next 7 T cell receptor beta chains were all read from a single sample in a study of T cell changes during pregnancy in multiple sclerosis. Profiled with immunoSEQ multiplex PCR; TCRdb holds only in-frame clones, not every one. The sample yields 40,000 to 45,000 clones, almost 95% seen once. The specimen was peripheral blood. These receptors were obtained from a female donor with multiple sclerosis, enrolled in a pregnancy study.

The chain carries TRBV5-1 and TRBJ2-5; 9 bases are a match to TRBD2. Germline loops: CDR1 SGHRS, CDR2 YFSETQ. This CDR3 contains 15 residues. Trimming took 0 bases from V and 3 from J; bases not matched to a gene: 3. The CDR3 DNA reads TGCGCCAGCAGCTTGGCAGGCGGGGGGGAAGAGACCCAGTACTTC. As protein: CASSLAGGGEETQYF.

V gene TRBV28 combines with J gene TRBJ2-5; D may be TRBD2 (6 bases). V lost 7 bases and J lost 5, with 17 bases in between. The CDR3 runs 14 residues. CDR1 is MDHEN, CDR2 SYDVKM, per germline. The DNA for the CDR3 is TGTGCCAGCACCCGGGACTTCTCCTACGAGACCCAGTACTTC. Amino acid sequence: CASTRDFSYETQYF.

The chain combines TRBV5-1 with TRBJ2-6; D perhaps matches TRBD1 (6 bases). Trimming left V 2 bases short and J 2 bases short, with 11 bases between. The CDR3 covers 16 residues. In germline, CDR1 is SGHRS, CDR2 YFSETQ. CDR3 in amino acids: CASSLTSGAGANVLTF. The CDR3 nucleotides are TGCGCCAGCAGCTTAACATCAGGGGCTGGGGCCAACGTCCTGACTTTC.

The chain employs TRBV5-1 and TRBJ1-4; D is undetermined. This CDR3 spans 10 amino acids. CDR1 and CDR2 (germline): SGHRS, YFSETQ. Deletions cut 2 bases from V and 8 bases from J, with 1 base between. The chain's CDR3 is CASSFEKLFF. Written as DNA, the CDR3 is TGCGCCAGCAGCTTCGAAAAACTGTTTTTT.

The chain joins TRBV10-3 to TRBJ2-7; possibly TRBD1 or TRBD2 for D (5 bases each). Germline CDR1 and CDR2: ENHRY and SYGVKD. Trimming cost V 2 bases and J 3 bases, with 17 bases left between them. The CDR3 contains 16 residues. The CDR3 sequence is CAISEPWIRGRYEQYF. The CDR3 DNA follows: TGTGCCATCAGTGAGCCTTGGATCCGGGGCCGCTACGAGCAGTACTTC.

This clone was detected only once. This chain links TRBV20-1 with TRBJ2-7, with a possible D match to TRBD2 (6 bases). V was trimmed by 4 bases and J by 3 bases, leaving 7 bases between them. Germline CDR1 and CDR2: DFQATT and SNEGSKA (reference sequence). The CDR3 consists of 11 residues. CDR3 region: CSATTSYEQYF. In DNA, the CDR3 is TGCAGTGCTACGACTAGCTACGAGCAGTACTTC.

The V gene is TRBV7-2, the J gene TRBJ1-3; no definite D call. The CDR3 loop spans 17 amino acids. Germline assignment: CDR1 SGHTA and CDR2 FQGNSA. V lost 0 bases, J lost 0 bases, and 12 bases lay in between. CDR3 loop: CASSLAAAYFSGNTIYF. The CDR3 DNA sequence: TGTGCCAGCAGCTTAGCTGCAGCGTACTTCTCTGGAAACACCATATATTTT.